The 28 T cell receptor beta chains given below trace back to one sample, sequenced in a study of blood T cell repertoires in COVID-19. The protocol was immunoSEQ multiplex PCR, while the TCRdb copy is restricted to in-frame clones and leaves out a portion. The data hold a few hundred thousand clones, with around 82% observed a single time. Sequencing was done on a sample of PBMCs or T cells enriched from blood (not recorded which). The receptor source for this set is a woman in her 40s with acute COVID-19.

The genes are TRBV2 and TRBJ1-6, with no clear D. V lost 6 bases and J 6 bases, leaving 18 bases between the germline ends. Per the germline V gene, CDR1 is SNHLY and CDR2 is FYNNEI. The CDR3 is 16 amino acids. CDR3 in amino acids: CASSENSPQSNSPLHF. Written as DNA, the CDR3 is TGTGCCAGCAGCGAAAATAGCCCCCAAAGTAATTCACCCCTCCACTTT.

V and J are TRBV5-6 and TRBJ1-6; possibly TRBD1 for D (6 bases). Trimming left V 3 bases short and J 9 bases short, with 13 bases between. CDR1 is SGHDT, CDR2 YYEEEE, per germline. This CDR3 contains 14 residues. The CDR3 spells CASSSQGPGSPLHF. In nucleotides, the CDR3 is TGTGCCAGCAGCTCACAGGGCCCTGGTTCACCCCTCCACTTT.

The J gene is TRBJ1-2, the V gene TRBV5-1; tentatively, D is TRBD1 (5 bases). The length of the CDR3 is 13 residues. The V end lost 0 bases, the J end lost 7 bases, and 10 bases lay between the germline ends. Germline values: CDR1 SGHRS, CDR2 YFSETQ. CDR3 bases: TGCGCCAGCAGCTTGGAAGGGGTGAGTGGCTACACCTTC. This codes for CASSLEGVSGYTF.

The gene calls are TRBV19 and TRBJ1-1, with D perhaps TRBD1 (6 bases). Trimming removed 1 base at V and 3 bases at J, with 9 bases between. Germline V gene lookup returns CDR1 LNHDA and CDR2 SQIVND (reference sequence). The CDR3 extends over 14 amino acids. CDR3: CASSIGDKYTEAFF. The DNA for the CDR3 is TGTGCCAGTAGTATAGGGGACAAATACACTGAAGCTTTCTTT.

The J gene is TRBJ2-3, the V gene TRBV6-4; 12 nucleotides line up with TRBD2. After removal of 5 bases from V and 2 bases from J, the junction contained 5 bases not matched to a gene. Germline loops: CDR1 MRHNA, CDR2 SNTAGT. This CDR3 has 16 residues. CDR3 in DNA: TGTGCCAGCAGTCCATCTAGCGGGGGGGCCACAGATACGCAGTATTTT. Translation: CASSPSSGGATDTQYF.

This chain joins TRBV28 and TRBJ1-1; no reliable D call. In germline, CDR1 is MDHEN, CDR2 SYDVKM. This CDR3 region has 15 residues. Between the trimmed V and J ends, which lost 5 bases and 3 bases, there was a span of 16 bases. The CDR3: CASSEGLGRDTEAFF. In DNA, the CDR3 is TGTGCCAGCAGTGAAGGTCTAGGGAGAGACACTGAAGCTTTCTTT.

The chain links TRBV2 to TRBJ1-1, with TRBD1 matching 7 bases. This CDR3 contains 15 residues. The V and J ends lost 7 bases and 0 bases, in that order; junction bases with no gene match: 8. Germline-derived CDR1 and CDR2 are SNHLY and FYNNEI. CDR3 protein: CASNEGAPMNTEAFF. In DNA, the CDR3 is TGTGCCAGCAACGAGGGGGCGCCAATGAACACTGAAGCTTTCTTT.

V and J are TRBV30 and TRBJ2-2; possibly TRBD1 for D (6 bases). The CDR3 contains 15 residues. The V gene lost 3 bases and the J gene lost 1 base, with 12 bases spanning the gap. Germline lookup yields CDR1 GTSNPN and CDR2 SVGIG (reference sequence). The CDR3 loop reads CAWRRRGGNTGELFF. As DNA, the CDR3 is TGTGCCTGGAGGCGTCGAGGGGGGAACACCGGGGAGCTGTTTTTT.

This chain uses TRBV7-2 with TRBJ2-7, with 10 bases that match TRBD1. Trimming at V came to 6 bases and at J to 3 bases, leaving 17 bases not matched to a gene. Germline CDR1 and CDR2: SGHTA and FQGNSA. The CDR3 runs to 18 residues. Here the CDR3 DNA reads TGTGCCAGCAGGAAAGGGGTTCCCGGACAGGGGGAATTCTACGAGCAGTACTTC. Translating it yields CASRKGVPGQGEFYEQYF.

In its sample, this clone was seen once. The chain links TRBV28 to TRBJ2-5; 7 bases line up with TRBD1. The V and J ends lost 5 bases and 4 bases, in that order; junction bases with no gene match: 4. The CDR3 runs 13 residues. In germline, CDR1 is MDHEN, CDR2 SYDVKM. CDR3 DNA sequence: TGTGCCAGCAGTCCCAGGGGGACAGAGACCCAGTACTTC. This translates into CASSPRGTETQYF.

This chain links TRBV7-2 with TRBJ1-3; weak D call: TRBD1 (5 bases). Trimming removed 5 bases from V and 4 bases from J, with 21 bases in between. CDR1 and CDR2 from the germline V gene are SGHTA and FQGNSA. This CDR3 spans 17 amino acids. DNA of the CDR3: TGTGCCAGCAGCGCCTATGACAGTTCCGCGGGAGGAAACACCATATATTTT. Translating gives CASSAYDSSAGGNTIYF.

The chain employs TRBV28 and TRBJ1-2; 9 positions agree with TRBD1. V lost 6 bases, J lost 7 bases, and 6 bases stayed unmatched. Germline V CDR1 and CDR2: MDHEN, SYDVKM. CDR3 size: 13 residues. This CDR3 is CASSRGQGFGYTF. In nucleotides, the CDR3 is TGTGCCAGCAGCCGGGGACAGGGCTTTGGCTACACCTTC.

This clone was picked up one time. This chain uses TRBV7-2 with TRBJ1-4, with D uncertain. The V end lost 5 bases, the J end lost 4 bases, and 17 bases lay between the germline ends. CDR1 and CDR2 (germline): SGHTA, FQGNSA. The CDR3 consists of 16 residues. The CDR3 sequence is CASSPNRIRHNEKLFF. The CDR3 region has the DNA TGTGCCAGCAGCCCTAACCGGATTAGACATAATGAAAAACTGTTTTTT.

This clone was counted once. V and J are TRBV6-2 or TRBV6-3 and TRBJ2-3; maybe TRBD2 (6 bases). CDR1 is MNHEY, CDR2 SVGEGT, per germline. Between the trimmed V and J ends, which lost 6 bases and 4 bases, there was a span of 23 bases. This CDR3 comprises 17 residues. The chain's CDR3 is CASSPAGGVWGADTQYF. CDR3 DNA sequence: TGTGCCAGCAGCCCAGCCGGTGGCGTCTGGGGGGCAGATACGCAGTATTTT.

Only one count was recorded for this clone. The V call is TRBV27, the J call TRBJ1-5; no firm D call. V was cut by 3 bases and J by 11 bases, with 14 bases left in between. From germline, CDR1 is MNHEY and CDR2 SMNVEV (reference sequence). The CDR3 is 13 amino acids. The chain's CDR3 is CASSFGGSGAQHF. As DNA, the CDR3 is TGTGCCAGCAGTTTCGGAGGGTCCGGGGCCCAGCATTTT.

This chain uses TRBV28 with TRBJ1-2; 11 bases line up with TRBD1. The V gene's germline CDR1 is MDHEN and CDR2 SYDVKM. Trimming at V came to 6 bases and at J to 7 bases, leaving 7 bases not matched to a gene. The CDR3 consists of 14 residues. CDR3 residues: CASRSPGQGVGYTF. The CDR3 DNA is TGTGCCAGCAGATCCCCGGGACAGGGGGTTGGCTACACCTTC.

In this sample, this clone turned up a few times. V is TRBV14 and J is TRBJ1-6; weak D call: TRBD1 (6 bases). Germline-derived CDR1 and CDR2 are SGHDN and FVKESK. The V and J ends lost 0 bases and 7 bases respectively, with 7 bases between them. This CDR3 region has 14 residues. The CDR3, as DNA: TGTGCCAGCAGCCAAGAAACAGGGAATTCACCCCTCCACTTT. This gives the protein CASSQETGNSPLHF.

This chain uses TRBV29-1 with TRBJ2-1; perhaps TRBD1 as D (6 bases). The CDR3 extends over 14 amino acids. CDR1 and CDR2 from the germline V gene are SQVTM and ANQGSEA. The V and J ends lost 4 bases and 3 bases respectively, with 13 bases between them. CDR3 amino acids: CSVASRGNYNEQFF. Here the CDR3 DNA reads TGCAGCGTTGCCTCCAGGGGCAACTACAATGAGCAGTTCTTC.

J is TRBJ1-2 and V is TRBV7-3; D is perhaps TRBD1 (6 bases). V lost 2 bases and J lost 4, with 8 bases in between. Looked up from germline, CDR1 is SGHTA and CDR2 is FQGTGA. This CDR3 region has 13 residues. In nucleotides, the CDR3 is TGTGCCAGCAGCTTAGGGGGCGCCTATGGCTACACCTTC. This translates into CASSLGGAYGYTF.

The CDR3: CASSPGGFTDTQYF. CDR3 in DNA: TGTGCCAGCAGCCCAGGGGGGTTCACAGATACGCAGTATTTT. The chain uses TRBV5-5 and TRBJ2-3; D possibly corresponds to TRBD1 (7 bases). The CDR3 runs to 14 residues. With 4 bases removed from V and 2 bases from J, the gap between germline ends came to 11 bases. The germline V gene encodes CDR1 SGHKS and CDR2 YYEKEE (reference sequence). Together with reference TRBV5-5 and TRBJ2-3, the CDR3 gives the full variable domain: DAGVTQSPTHLIKTRGQQVTLRCSPISGHKSVSWYQQVLGQGPQFIFQYYEKEERGRGNFPDRFSARQFPNYSSELNVNALLLGDSALYLCASSPGGFTDTQYFGPGTRLTVL.

The V gene is TRBV19, the J gene TRBJ1-1; TRBD1 might be the D (6 bases). The CDR3 length is 15 residues. Trimming removed 4 bases at V and 5 bases at J, with 17 bases between. CDR1 and CDR2 from the germline V gene are LNHDA and SQIVND (reference sequence). Written as DNA, the CDR3 is TGTGCCAGTAGTAGAGGGGGAGCTCTTGATACTGAAGCTTTCTTT. It yields the protein CASSRGGALDTEAFF.

CDR3 coding DNA: TGTGCCAGCAGTTACCTGGCGGCTCCCTACGAGCAGTACTTC. Translating it yields CASSYLAAPYEQYF. The chain has TRBV6-2 or TRBV6-3 and TRBJ2-7; no clear D gene. V lost 2 bases to trimming and J lost 2 bases, with 10 bases between them. This CDR3 is 14 amino acids long. Germline CDR1 and CDR2: MNHEY and SVGEGT.

This clone showed up just a few times. The genes are TRBV5-1 and TRBJ1-5; 7 nucleotides match TRBD1. In germline, CDR1 is SGHRS, CDR2 YFSETQ. This CDR3 contains 17 residues. V trimming: 4 bases; J trimming: 2 bases; junction bases outside the gene matches: 12. The chain's CDR3 is CASSPTGNLLGNQPQHF. The CDR3 nucleotides read TGCGCCAGCAGCCCGACAGGGAACCTCCTAGGCAATCAGCCCCAGCATTTT. Combining the CDR3 with reference TRBV5-1 and TRBJ1-5 gives the whole variable domain KAGVTQTPRYLIKTRGQQVTLSCSPISGHRSVSWYQQTPGQGLQFLFEYFSETQRNKGNFPGRFSGRQFSNSRSEMNVSTLELGDSALYLCASSPTGNLLGNQPQHFGDGTRLSIL.

The rearrangement joins TRBV28 to TRBJ1-5, with D perhaps matching TRBD1 (5 bases). Germline CDR1 reads MDHEN; CDR2 reads SYDVKM. This CDR3 has 14 amino acids. V was cut by 6 bases and J by 6 bases, with 15 bases left in between. The chain's CDR3 is CASSLGGAVQPQHF. The CDR3 DNA reads as TGTGCCAGCAGCCTAGGAGGGGCTGTTCAGCCCCAGCATTTT.

This sequence joins TRBV10-3 and TRBJ2-1, with D unclear. Deletions cut 1 base from V and 8 bases from J, with 3 bases between. Germline V lookup: CDR1 ENHRY, CDR2 SYGVKD. This CDR3 is built from 11 residues. The chain's CDR3 is CAISEFDEQFF. CDR3 DNA sequence: TGTGCCATCAGTGAGTTCGATGAGCAGTTCTTC.

The chain has TRBV19 and TRBJ2-7; 9 bases are a match to TRBD1. V shed 5 bases and J 5 bases; nucleotides not matched to a gene: 13. Germline CDR1 and CDR2: LNHDA and SQIVND (reference sequence). This CDR3 contains 16 residues. This chain's CDR3 is CASSPEMDRGSNEQYF. The CDR3, as DNA: TGTGCCAGTAGTCCCGAAATGGACAGGGGCAGCAACGAGCAGTACTTC.

V is TRBV25-1 and J is TRBJ2-7; TRBD1 agrees at 7 bases. Trimming removed 8 bases from V and 3 bases from J; junction bases left unmatched: 7. The germline V gene has CDR1 MGHDK and CDR2 SYGVNS. This CDR3 has 13 residues. The CDR3, as DNA: TGTGCCAGCCAGACGTCAGGGGGCTACGAGCAGTACTTC. This gives the protein CASQTSGGYEQYF.

V and J are TRBV10-1 and TRBJ2-7; possibly TRBD2 for D (6 bases). The CDR3 has 13 amino acids. The V end was cut by 2 bases, the J end by 9 bases, with 14 bases between. Looked up from germline, CDR1 is WNHNN and CDR2 is SYGVQD (reference sequence). The CDR3 region has the DNA TGCGCCAGCAGTGAGACCGGAGGGGTTTGGCAGTACTTC. Encoded protein: CASSETGGVWQYF.